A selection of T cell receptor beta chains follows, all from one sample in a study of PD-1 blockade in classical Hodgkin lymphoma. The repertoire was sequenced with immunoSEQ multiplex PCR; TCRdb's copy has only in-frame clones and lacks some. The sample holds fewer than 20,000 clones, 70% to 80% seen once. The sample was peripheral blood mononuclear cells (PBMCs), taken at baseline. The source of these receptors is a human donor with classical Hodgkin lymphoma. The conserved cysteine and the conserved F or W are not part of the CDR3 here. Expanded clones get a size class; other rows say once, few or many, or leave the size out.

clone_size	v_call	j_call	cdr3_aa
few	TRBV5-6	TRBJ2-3	ASSLVYGGGTDTQY
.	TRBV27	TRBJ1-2	ASSFGTGFGYT
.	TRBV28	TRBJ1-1	ASSFQQGLNTEAF
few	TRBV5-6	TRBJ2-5	ASSLFGREYQETQY
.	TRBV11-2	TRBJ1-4	ASSSSVGGPNEKLF
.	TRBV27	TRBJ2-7	ASTSGSSEQY
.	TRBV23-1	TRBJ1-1	ASSQWSERSYTEAF
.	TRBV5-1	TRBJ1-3	ASSLTGTESGNTIY
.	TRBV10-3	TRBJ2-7	AISPDRAYEQY
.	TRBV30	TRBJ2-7	AWSGDLAEPYEQY